This T cell receptor (beta chain) was profiled in a study of blood T cell repertoires in COVID-19. Study in general: There were acute and convalescent COVID-19 samples, and they came from the United States, Italy and Spain. In each case, the material was cDNA or gDNA derived from T cells, B-cell-depleted T cells, or PBMCs.

In the study's own analysis: Reference gene primer amplification in the assay estimated nucleated cell counts. The data were produced by immunoSEQ multiplex PCR, yet TCRdb's version contains in-frame clones alone and is incomplete. V, J and clone size reflect that table, while D and trimming were determined from the DNA. The sample lists about 130,000 clones, around four fifths occurring once. The germline V gene encodes CDR1 MNHEY and CDR2 SVGAGI. V gave up 4 bases and J gave up 3 bases, with 16 bases separating them. This CDR3 is built from 15 residues. The TCR comes from a man aged 35 to 55 with active or convalescent COVID-19. The chain uses TRBV6-5 and TRBJ2-7, with D possibly being TRBD2 (5 bases). Sequenced sample: peripheral blood. The CDR3 DNA is TGTGCCAGCAGTTTAGGGCCAGCGGAACTCTACGAGCAGTACTTC. Translating gives CASSLGPAELYEQYF.